This passage covers 21 T cell receptor beta chains from one sample sequenced in a study of blood T cell repertoires in COVID-19. Here immunoSEQ multiplex PCR was the method, and the copy in TCRdb shows in-frame clones only, minus some. The repertoire includes over 200,000 clones, nearly 90% of them detected once, and over 9.5% sits in the top ten. The sample taken for sequencing was peripheral blood. The receptor set was obtained from a young woman who had recovered from COVID-19.

This clone was detected once. V gene TRBV3-1 (or the pseudogene TRBV3-2) combines with J gene TRBJ1-5; a possible D gene is TRBD1 (6 bases). V shed 3 bases and J shed 0 bases, with 12 bases lying between them. The CDR3 has 16 amino acids. In germline, CDR1 is LGHDT, CDR2 YNNKEL (reference sequence). CDR3 amino acids: CASSHGTQNSNQPQHF. CDR3 nucleotide sequence: TGTGCCAGCAGCCACGGGACACAGAATAGCAATCAGCCCCAGCATTTT.

The chain carries TRBV11-1 and TRBJ2-6; TRBD2 might be the D (6 bases). Between the trimmed V and J ends, which lost 5 bases and 2 bases, there was a span of 10 bases. CDR3 length: 15 residues. In germline, CDR1 is SGHAT, CDR2 FQDESV (reference sequence). In nucleotides, the CDR3 is TGTGCCAGCAGCGAGAGGGAGGCTGGGGCCAACGTCCTGACTTTC. Translating gives CASSEREAGANVLTF.

The chain employs TRBV2 and TRBJ2-2; 10 bases agree with TRBD1. The CDR3 is 15 residues long. Trimming at V came to 4 bases and at J to 5 bases, leaving 4 bases not matched to a gene. The germline V gene has CDR1 SNHLY and CDR2 FYNNEI. Written as DNA, the CDR3 is TGTGCCAGCAGTGGCGACAGGGGGCATACCGGGGAGCTGTTTTTT. This translates into CASSGDRGHTGELFF.

The V and J genes are TRBV10-1 and TRBJ1-3; TRBD1 is a possible D gene (6 bases). Between the trimmed V and J ends, which lost 4 bases and 0 bases, there was a span of 13 bases. The CDR3 contains 16 residues. Germline CDR1 and CDR2: WNHNN and SYGVQD (reference sequence). The CDR3 nucleotides read TGCGCCAGCAGTGCGACAGGATCCTACTCTGGAAACACCATATATTTT. It codes for CASSATGSYSGNTIYF.

This clone was observed a handful of times. This chain links TRBV18 with TRBJ1-1; tentative D call: TRBD1 (6 bases). The CDR3 length is 13 residues. CDR1 and CDR2 from the germline V gene are KGHSH and LQKENI. The V end lost 6 bases, the J end lost 1 base, and 9 bases lay between the germline ends. The CDR3 loop is CASSSGQNTEAFF. CDR3 DNA sequence: TGTGCCAGCTCGTCGGGACAGAACACTGAAGCTTTCTTT.

This chain links TRBV29-1 with TRBJ2-1; D is unresolved. The V end lost 5 bases, the J end lost 0 bases, and 11 bases lay between the germline ends. CDR1 and CDR2 (germline): SQVTM, ANQGSEA. The CDR3 has 14 amino acids. CDR3 nucleotide sequence: TGCAGCGTTCTTCCCTCCGGCTCCTACAATGAGCAGTTCTTC. It codes for CSVLPSGSYNEQFF.

The rearrangement joins TRBV12-3 or TRBV12-4 to TRBJ2-7; possibly TRBD1 for D (5 bases). The CDR3 is made up of 13 amino acids. V dropped 3 bases and J dropped 5 bases, with 11 bases sitting between them. This chain's CDR3 is CASSFYRGNEQYF. The CDR3 DNA reads TGTGCCAGCAGTTTCTATAGGGGTAACGAGCAGTACTTC.

The chain couples TRBV2 to TRBJ1-3; TRBD1 agrees at 7 bases. After removal of 9 bases from V and 0 bases from J, the junction contained 5 bases not matched to a gene. The CDR3 extends over 14 amino acids. Germline CDR1 reads SNHLY; CDR2 reads FYNNEI. In DNA, the CDR3 is TGTGCCAGTAACAGGGGTACCTCTGGAAACACCATATATTTT. As protein: CASNRGTSGNTIYF. Looking up the rest from reference TRBV2 and TRBJ1-3 gives the full variable domain: EPEVTQTPSHQVTQMGQEVILRCVPISNHLYFYWYRQILGQKVEFLVSFYNNEISEKSEIFDDQFSVERPDGSNFTLKIRSTKLEDSAMYFCASNRGTSGNTIYFGEGSWLTVV.

V and J are TRBV20-1 and TRBJ2-7, with 12 nucleotides matching TRBD2. Germline values: CDR1 DFQATT, CDR2 SNEGSKA (reference sequence). The ends lost 3 bases at V and 3 bases at J; junction bases unmatched: 9. This CDR3 region has 16 residues. The CDR3, as DNA: TGCAGTGCTAGTTTGACTAGCGGGAGAGTTAGCTACGAGCAGTACTTC. Translation gives CSASLTSGRVSYEQYF.

V gene TRBV21-1 combines with J gene TRBJ2-6; the table names TRBD1, a call not compared with the DNA. TRBV21-1 is a pseudogene segment. The length of the CDR3 is 18 residues. CDR3 sequence: CASSKGHTDPPGANVLTF. The CDR3 DNA reads as TGTGCCAGCAGCAAAGGTCATACAGACCCCCCTGGGGCCAACGTCCTGACTTTC.

CDR3 residues: CASTRTGMHSNQPQHF. The CDR3 bases are TGTGCCAGTACCCGGACAGGGATGCATAGCAATCAGCCCCAGCATTTT. The J gene is TRBJ1-5, the V gene TRBV19; 8 positions agree with TRBD1. CDR1 is LNHDA, CDR2 SQIVND, per germline (reference sequence). J gave up 0 bases and V 7 bases, and 8 bases lay outside the gene matches. CDR3 length: 16 amino acids.

The chain employs TRBV6-6 and TRBJ1-1; D perhaps matches TRBD1 (6 bases). Trimming removed 4 bases from V and 1 base from J, with 7 bases in between. The germline gives CDR1 MNHNY, CDR2 SVGAGI (reference sequence). This CDR3 spans 13 amino acids. The CDR3 loop is CASSSDRNTEAFF. The CDR3 region has the DNA TGTGCCAGCAGTTCGGACAGGAACACTGAAGCTTTCTTT.

The J gene is TRBJ2-7, the V gene TRBV5-4, with 7 bases that match TRBD2. After removal of 3 bases from V and 0 bases from J, the junction contained 3 bases not matched to a gene. The CDR3 sequence is 14 residues long. Per the germline V gene, CDR1 is SGHNT and CDR2 is YYREEE (reference sequence). In DNA, the CDR3 is TGTGCCAGCAGCTCGCGGGGGAGCTCCTACGAGCAGTACTTC. It codes for CASSSRGSSYEQYF.

This sequence joins TRBV7-2 and TRBJ2-5; 10 bases map to TRBD2. This CDR3 is built from 18 residues. The J segment lost 0 bases and the V segment lost 5 bases, leaving 12 bases of the junction unmatched. The germline gives CDR1 SGHTA, CDR2 FQGNSA. Here the CDR3 DNA reads TGTGCCAGCAGCCCCCCCGGTACTAGCGGGAACAACCAAGAGACCCAGTACTTC. Translation gives CASSPPGTSGNNQETQYF.

V is TRBV7-2 and J is TRBJ1-2, with unresolved D. V was cut by 3 bases and J by 4 bases, with 3 bases left in between. Germline assignment: CDR1 SGHTA and CDR2 FQGNSA. CDR3 length equals 11 residues. The CDR3 loop reads CASSFVYGYTF. CDR3 DNA: TGTGCCAGCAGCTTCGTCTATGGCTACACCTTC.

V usage is TRBV2 and J usage is TRBJ1-1; 10 positions agree with TRBD1. The V segment lost 10 bases and the J segment 1 base; nucleotides outside the gene matches: 9. The germline CDR1 and CDR2 sequences are SNHLY and FYNNEI. The CDR3 runs to 15 residues. The CDR3 loop is CATAPRTGGNTEAFF. The CDR3 bases are TGTGCCACCGCCCCCCGGACAGGGGGGAACACTGAAGCTTTCTTT.

The rearrangement uses TRBV5-1 and TRBJ2-1; 8 bases are shared with TRBD1. After removal of 0 bases from V and 3 bases from J, the junction contained 5 bases not matched to a gene. CDR3 length: 16 residues. In germline, CDR1 is SGHRS, CDR2 YFSETQ. The CDR3 sequence: CASSLAPGQDYNEQFF. The CDR3 DNA reads TGCGCCAGCAGCTTGGCTCCGGGACAGGACTACAATGAGCAGTTCTTC.

V usage is TRBV7-9 and J usage is TRBJ1-2; 10 bases map to TRBD1. CDR3 length: 17 amino acids. V lost 5 bases to trimming and J lost 4 bases; unmatched junction nucleotides: 13. CDR1 SEHNR and CDR2 FQNEAQ come from the germline V gene (reference sequence). The CDR3 DNA reads as TGTGCCAGCAGCGCAGACAGGGGGCTCCCTCAATCCTATGGCTACACCTTC. Its translation: CASSADRGLPQSYGYTF.

V usage is TRBV3-1 (or the pseudogene TRBV3-2) and J usage is TRBJ2-7, with 10 bases lining up with TRBD2. The CDR3 extends over 19 amino acids. V dropped 0 bases and J dropped 3; count of bases not matched to a gene: 14. Germline lookup yields CDR1 LGHDT and CDR2 YNNKEL (reference sequence). In DNA, the CDR3 is TGTGCCAGCAGCCAAGATCTCGGCCTAGCGGGAGTATCGGGCTACGAGCAGTACTTC. This codes for CASSQDLGLAGVSGYEQYF.

The chain links TRBV7-3 to TRBJ2-1; 11 nucleotides match TRBD2. Germline CDR1 is SGHTA and CDR2 is FQGTGA. Losses at the gene ends were 5 bases for V and 4 bases for J; bases not matched to a gene: 1. The CDR3 has 14 amino acids. The CDR3 nucleotides are TGTGCCAGCAGCCGACTAGCGGGATACAATGAGCAGTTCTTC. Translation gives CASSRLAGYNEQFF.

The CDR3 loop reads CASSLGVGLRGYTF. The CDR3 DNA reads as TGTGCCAGCAGTTTAGGGGTTGGACTTCGGGGCTACACCTTC. The rearrangement links TRBV27 to TRBJ1-2, with D uncertain. The CDR3 runs to 14 residues. V was shortened by 2 bases and J by 8 bases, with 15 bases between the two germline ends. Per germline, CDR1 MNHEY and CDR2 SMNVEV (reference sequence).